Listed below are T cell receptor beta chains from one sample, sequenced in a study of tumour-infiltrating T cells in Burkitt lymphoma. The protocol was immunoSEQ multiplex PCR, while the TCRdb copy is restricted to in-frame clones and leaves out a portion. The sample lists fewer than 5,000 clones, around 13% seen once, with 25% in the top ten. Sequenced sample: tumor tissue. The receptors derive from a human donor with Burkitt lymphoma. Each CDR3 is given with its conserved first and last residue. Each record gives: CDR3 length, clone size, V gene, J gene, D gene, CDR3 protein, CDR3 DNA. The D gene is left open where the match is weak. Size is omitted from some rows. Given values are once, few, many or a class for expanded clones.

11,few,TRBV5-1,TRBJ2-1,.,CASSALREQFF,TGCGCCAGCAGCGCCCTCCGGGAGCAGTTCTTC
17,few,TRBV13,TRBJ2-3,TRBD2,CASSLGVSGGLGDTQYF,TGTGCCAGCAGCTTAGGGGTGAGCGGGGGCCTGGGAGATACGCAGTATTTT
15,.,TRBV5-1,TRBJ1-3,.,CASSLVGTSGNTIYF,TGCGCCAGCAGCTTGGTTGGGACATCTGGAAACACCATATATTTT
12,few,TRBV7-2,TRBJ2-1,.,CASSLALDEQFF,TGTGCCAGCAGCTTAGCGTTGGATGAGCAGTTCTTC
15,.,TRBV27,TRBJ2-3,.,CASSLGSGSTDTQYF,TGTGCCAGCAGTTTAGGGAGCGGGAGCACAGATACGCAGTATTTT
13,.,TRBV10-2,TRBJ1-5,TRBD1,CASTPTGGQPQHF,TGCGCCAGCACCCCGACAGGGGGGCAGCCCCAGCATTTT
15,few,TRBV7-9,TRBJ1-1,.,CASSLITGRHTEAFF,TGTGCCAGCAGCTTGATTACAGGGAGGCACACTGAAGCTTTCTTT
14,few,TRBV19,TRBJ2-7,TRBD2,CASNFRLAGYEQYF,TGTGCCAGCAACTTTCGACTAGCGGGCTACGAGCAGTACTTC
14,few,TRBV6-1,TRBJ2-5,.,CASSESAWGETQYF,TGTGCCAGCAGTGAATCGGCATGGGGAGAGACCCAGTACTTC
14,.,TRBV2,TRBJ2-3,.,CASSERGNTDTQYF,TGTGCCAGCAGTGAGAGGGGGAACACAGATACGCAGTATTTT
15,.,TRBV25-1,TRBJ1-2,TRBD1,CASSALTGYDYGYTF,TGTGCCAGCAGTGCCCTGACAGGGTATGACTATGGCTACACCTTC
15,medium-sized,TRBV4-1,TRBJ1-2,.,CASSQDRQGLGGYTF,TGCGCCAGCAGCCAAGATAGGCAGGGGCTAGGGGGCTACACCTTC